The 19 T cell receptor beta chains listed next were all sequenced from one sample in a study of synovial regulatory T cells in juvenile arthritis. Libraries were prepared by immunoSEQ multiplex PCR; TCRdb keeps only in-frame clonotypes and omits some of them. There are thousands of clones in the sample, with 0.61% held by the top ten. The sample consisted of Treg cells from blood. The subset denotes: remaining (HLA-DR-negative) circulating blood Treg cells. These TCRs come from a donor between 2 and 29 years old with juvenile idiopathic arthritis.

The chain couples TRBV5-1 to TRBJ2-7; TCRdb's D call of TRBD1 is untestable without DNA. The germline gives CDR1 SGHRS, CDR2 YFSETQ. The CDR3 runs to 15 residues. The protein alone is recorded here. The CDR3 sequence is CASSLSGALTYEQYF.

The rearrangement uses TRBV18 and TRBJ2-5; TCRdb's D gene call, TRBD2, goes unchecked for lack of DNA. The CDR3 is made up of 19 amino acids. The entry carries no DNA sequence. The germline CDR1 and CDR2 sequences are KGHSH and LQKENI. The CDR3 sequence: CASSQRTSGRTGVLETQYF.

The V call is TRBV7-8, the J call TRBJ1-6. Germline V gene lookup returns CDR1 SGHVS and CDR2 FQNEAQ. This CDR3 spans 14 amino acids. No coding sequence is recorded. The CDR3 reads CASSSGVEVSPLHF.

The J gene is TRBJ1-1, the V gene TRBV6-1; TCRdb returns TRBD1, unconfirmable since there is no DNA. The CDR3 sequence is 11 residues long. No DNA is given. The V gene's germline CDR1 is MNHNS and CDR2 SASEGT. The CDR3 region is CASSLWNGQGF.

The CDR3 reads CASSLGTGPGELFF. The chain combines TRBV5-1 with TRBJ2-2; the TCRdb D gene call, TRBD2, has no DNA to confirm it. The length of the CDR3 is 14 residues. No DNA sequence was recorded. In germline, CDR1 is SGHRS, CDR2 YFSETQ.

The chain employs TRBV7-9 and TRBJ1-2. The germline gives CDR1 SEHNR, CDR2 FQNEAQ (reference sequence). The CDR3 has 14 residues. Only the protein is on record. This CDR3 reads CASSLATYEVGYTF.

This chain joins TRBV5-5 and TRBJ1-1. Germline-derived CDR1 and CDR2 are SGHKS and YYEKEE (reference sequence). This CDR3 has 12 residues. The protein alone is recorded here. CDR3 sequence reads: CASSLLSTEAFF.

The chain links TRBV28 to TRBJ2-7; the D call of TRBD2 rests on TCRdb alone, since no DNA is present to check it. Germline CDR1 MDHEN, CDR2 SYDVKM. The CDR3 sequence is 13 residues long. No DNA is given. CDR3 residues: CASVLGGSYEQYF.

This chain uses TRBV14 with TRBJ2-5; TCRdb picks TRBD2, but there is no DNA to check that call. The V gene's germline CDR1 is SGHDN and CDR2 FVKESK. The CDR3 runs 14 residues. No DNA accompanies this entry. The CDR3 is CASSQVGAVETQYF.

This clone shows up as medium-sized (0.01 to 0.1%) by frequency. The chain carries TRBV7-9 and TRBJ1-2. The V gene's germline CDR1 is SEHNR and CDR2 FQNEAQ (reference sequence). The CDR3 consists of 12 residues. The record lacks a DNA sequence. This CDR3 reads CASSQGENGYTF.

The gene calls are TRBV7-9 and TRBJ1-4; TCRdb gives TRBD1 as the D gene, but with no DNA this cannot be confirmed. The CDR3 runs 15 residues. There is no recorded DNA. Germline V gene sequence: CDR1 SEHNR, CDR2 FQNEAQ (reference sequence). The CDR3 loop is CASSLKFQGKEKLFF.

Here the CDR3 reads CASSQGSGWGTQYF. The chain recombines TRBV4-1 with TRBJ2-5; lacking DNA, the TRBD2 call made by TCRdb goes unchecked. CDR1 and CDR2 (germline): MGHRA, YSYEKL. This CDR3 comprises 14 residues. Only the protein is on record.

This rearrangement joins TRBV18 to TRBJ1-4; the TRBD1 assignment by TCRdb is unverifiable without DNA. Per germline, CDR1 KGHSH and CDR2 LQKENI. The CDR3 loop spans 17 amino acids. Only the protein is available. This CDR3 is CASSLLGTSSTNEKLFF.

The chain employs TRBV7-9 and TRBJ2-6; the TCRdb call, TRBD2, lacks DNA for checking. Per germline, CDR1 SEHNR and CDR2 FQNEAQ (reference sequence). The CDR3 loop spans 16 amino acids. No DNA appears here. The CDR3 loop is CASSLVGSSGANVLTF.

This clone is classed as medium-sized by frequency. The rearrangement links TRBV19 to TRBJ1-5; TCRdb proposes TRBD1, but this gene call is untestable without DNA. The CDR3 has 16 residues. The DNA sequence is not available. Germline V gene data show CDR1 as LNHDA and CDR2 as SQIVND (reference sequence). Here the CDR3 reads CASSILGALGNQPQHF. Full variable domain (outside the CDR3, taken from reference TRBV19 and TRBJ1-5): DGGITQSPKYLFRKEGQNVTLSCEQNLNHDAMYWYRQDPGQGLRLIYYSQIVNDFQKGDIAEGYSVSREKKESFPLTVTSAQKNPTAFYLCASSILGALGNQPQHFGDGTRLSIL.

The chain links TRBV6-6 to TRBJ1-3; there is no DNA to check the TCRdb D call of TRBD1. Per the germline V gene, CDR1 is MNHNY and CDR2 is SVGAGI (reference sequence). The CDR3 has 15 amino acids. No DNA is given. CDR3: CASRVQGSSGNTIYF.

The chain combines TRBV5-1 with TRBJ1-1; lacking DNA, the TRBD1 call made by TCRdb goes unchecked. The CDR3 is 14 amino acids. DNA for this receptor is not on file. Germline V gene data show CDR1 as SGHRS and CDR2 as YFSETQ. The CDR3 reads CASSTRTANDEAFF.

The chain links TRBV7-9 to TRBJ1-4; TCRdb's D call, TRBD1, is unchecked because there is no DNA. The length of the CDR3 is 15 residues. The DNA is unrecorded. CDR1 is SEHNR, CDR2 FQNEAQ, per germline (reference sequence). CDR3 region: CASSARGSTNEKLFF.

The rearrangement uses TRBV7-2 and TRBJ2-3; TCRdb picks TRBD2, but there is no DNA to check that call. CDR3 length equals 19 residues. No DNA is recorded. Per the germline V gene, CDR1 is SGHTA and CDR2 is FQGNSA. CDR3: CASSLPGLGDITSTDTQYF.